Described below is a single T cell receptor beta chain sequence and its context. The junction had 5 bases not matched to a gene; V was cut back by 4 bases and J by 4 bases. The germline V gene has CDR1 SGHRS and CDR2 YFSETQ. The CDR3 totals 14 residues. The data were taken from a study of cytomegalovirus exposure and HLA in healthy donors. It was with 60 Vbeta and 13 Jbeta primers that the PCR ran. Assay used: immunoSEQ multiplex PCR; TCRdb lists only in-frame clones, some missing. The data show approximately 140,000 clones, 75% to 85% seen once. The gene calls are TRBV5-1 and TRBJ2-1; the match to TRBD2 covers 7 bases. This TCR came from a female donor in good health and CMV-seronegative. Sequencing used PBMCs. This CDR3 reads CASSTLGGYNEQFF. The CDR3 bases are TGCGCCAGCAGCACCCTGGGGGGGTACAATGAGCAGTTCTTC.